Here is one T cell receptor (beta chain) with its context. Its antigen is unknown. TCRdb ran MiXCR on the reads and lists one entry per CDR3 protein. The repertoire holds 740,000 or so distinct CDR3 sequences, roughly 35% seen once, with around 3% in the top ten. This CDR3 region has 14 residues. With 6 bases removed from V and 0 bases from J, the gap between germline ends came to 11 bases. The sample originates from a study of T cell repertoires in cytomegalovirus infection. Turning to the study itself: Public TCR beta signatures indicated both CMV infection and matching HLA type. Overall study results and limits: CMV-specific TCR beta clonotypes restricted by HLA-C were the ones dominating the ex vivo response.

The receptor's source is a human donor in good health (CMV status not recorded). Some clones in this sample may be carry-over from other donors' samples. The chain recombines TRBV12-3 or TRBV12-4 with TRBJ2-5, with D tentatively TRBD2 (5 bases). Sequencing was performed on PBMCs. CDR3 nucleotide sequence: TGTGCCAGCAGCAAGGGCGGGTACCAAGAGACCCAGTACTTC. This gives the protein CASSKGGYQETQYF.